Sequencing of this T cell receptor (beta chain) was carried out in a study of T cells in Graves' hyperthyroidism and ophthalmopathy (dated by TCRdb to between 2018 and 2021). About the investigation overall: Peripheral blood samples were taken at initial diagnosis, before any treatment was given. In roughly six Graves' hyperthyroidism patients, the study also compared T-cell repertoires from thyroid tissue with T-cell repertoires from blood. The paper reports TCR Vbeta CDR3 sequencing of approximately 140 peripheral blood samples: 40 to 45 ophthalmopathy, fewer than 80 hyperthyroidism and around 17 progressor patients. After sampling, hyperthyroidism patients received methimazole starting at 30 mg daily, and ophthalmopathy patients received high-dose intravenous methylprednisolone. To identify TCR V-J signatures that set the groups apart, the researchers used a discovery cohort of about a hundred patients, made up of 40 to 45 with Graves' ophthalmopathy and some 60 with stable Graves' hyperthyroidism. An independent validation cohort of 18 to 20 hyperthyroidism patients and 17 patients who later progressed to ophthalmopathy tested prospective prediction of ophthalmopathy. For training and testing, the approximately 92 patients in the discovery cohort were randomly divided in a 7:3 ratio.

Stable Graves' hyperthyroidism was defined as no progression to ophthalmopathy during 18 months of follow-up. Hyperthyroidism patients were newly diagnosed, had a disease duration of under 2 months, and were aged 18 to 65 years. The study excluded patients with uncontrolled infections, other autoimmune diseases, pregnancy or lactation. Diagnoses were established on the basis of clinical symptoms, serum thyroxine and TRAb, thyroid ultrasound, and orbital computed tomography. Ficoll-Paque density gradient centrifugation was used to isolate PBMCs from around 10 ml of fresh peripheral blood. Total RNA was extracted with Trizol reagent, and quality was checked on an Agilent 2100 Bioanalyzer. According to the germline V gene, CDR1 reads SGHVS and CDR2 reads FQNEAQ. The germline V and J ends show losses of 3 bases and 0 bases respectively, and no gene match explains 16 bases of the junction. Including cysteine and phenylalanine, the CDR3 has 20 amino acids. Of the read, only the CDR3 DNA is kept; its 60 bases are in frame from base 1.

With regard to this clonotype: Its binding antigen is unknown. There are no base qualities to consult, and no much larger clone falls within one base.

The TCR beta CDR3 regions were amplified from RNA transcripts. The TCR CDR3 was subjected to a first round of RT-PCR using the HTBI primer set and the Qiagen OneStep RT-PCR kit. Libraries were constructed in a second round of multiplex PCR, after which size selection and purification were performed. The libraries were sequenced on an Illumina HiSeq2000 using paired-end 100 bp reads. In the authors' own workflow: SOAPnuke was used to process the raw data, throwing out any read that contained adapters or uncalled bases, had a mean Phred below 15, or lacked an exact constant-primer or identifier match. High-quality paired reads were merged with COPE v1.2.5, and unique nucleotide sequences were defined as clonotypes. MiTCR v1.1 was used to align the clonotypes against IMGT TRBV, TRBD and TRBJ reference segments. Only V-J combinations with frequency above 0.0001, covering 99% to 99.2% of repertoires, were analysed. A TCS score was defined as the ratio of F50 (clonal expansion) to E x V (chaos), with BLOSUM62-based TCRdist applied between CDR3 peptides within each V-J. Welch's t-statistics and random forest reduced roughly 500 V-J features to some 14, which were used in a naive Bayes classifier (R e1071). Thyroid-blood repertoire similarity was quantified with the Morisita-Horn index. TCRdb cleaned the public reads at Q25 with fastp, built clones with MiXCR and kept in-frame beta chains. Duplicate CDR3 protein sequences are folded into a single record with the most common DNA and genes. The V and J calls come from TCRdb's annotation, not from the publication. The sample table contains roughly 100,000 distinct CDR3 sequences; only one count was recorded for 40% to 50% of them. The ten top clones hold about 26% of the sample.

What the work shows at the level of the full study, not this receptor alone: Blood samples also contained most of the expanded thyroid clonotypes (frequency above 0.001), which suggests that blood repertoires may reflect thyroid immune responses. In cross-validation, a model built on a 13 V-J signature told ophthalmopathy apart from stable hyperthyroidism with just under 90% sensitivity and about 81% specificity, and in testing the same model reached 80%/75%. In validation, the model predicted progression to ophthalmopathy with around 71% sensitivity and 72% to 85% specificity, a median of around six months before onset. Sample size was not statistically predetermined, and blinding of investigators to group allocation was not performed.

Sequenced: blood. This sequence was found in a man in his forties with Graves' hyperthyroidism. The chain was built from TRBV7-8 and TRBJ2-1, and 8 bases in between align with TRBD2. At the DNA level, the sequence is TGTGCCAGCAGCTTTATGACTAGCGAGAGGGTCAAAACCTCCTACAATGAGCAGTTCTTC. Its amino acids are CASSFMTSERVKTSYNEQFF.